The 5 T cell receptor beta chains in this list originate from one sample, sequenced in a study of cytomegalovirus exposure and HLA in healthy donors. The PCR employed 60 Vbeta primers together with 13 Jbeta primers. TCRdb keeps only in-frame clones here, not all; method: immunoSEQ multiplex PCR. The sample has about 72,000 clones. Sequencing was performed on PBMCs. These receptors were collected from a man in his forties in good health and CMV-seronegative.

This chain joins TRBV5-1 and TRBJ2-1; 11 positions agree with TRBD2. Germline-derived CDR1 and CDR2 are SGHRS and YFSETQ. The V and J ends lost 0 bases and 13 bases, in that order; junction bases with no gene match: 6. This CDR3 is 14 amino acids long. The CDR3: CASSLESSGGSQFF. CDR3 nucleotides: TGCGCCAGCAGCTTGGAGTCTAGCGGGGGGTCTCAGTTCTTC.

V gene TRBV29-1 combines with J gene TRBJ1-3, with D possibly TRBD1 on 6 matching bases. Germline V lookup: CDR1 SQVTM, CDR2 ANQGSEA. Trimming took 6 bases from V and 4 from J, leaving 13 bases between them. The CDR3 runs to 13 residues. In DNA, the CDR3 is TGCAGCGTAAGACAGGCGTCCGGAAACACCATATATTTT. Encoded protein: CSVRQASGNTIYF.

This chain connects TRBV6-1 to TRBJ1-1, with 8 bases lining up with TRBD1. Germline V lookup: CDR1 MNHNS, CDR2 SASEGT. The CDR3 is 14 residues long. V shed 4 bases, J shed 6 bases, and the junction held 7 bases outside the gene matches. CDR3 in amino acids: CASSGLQGVSEAFF. CDR3 sequence (DNA): TGTGCCAGCAGTGGGTTACAGGGGGTCTCTGAAGCTTTCTTT.

As to this clone: One end of the junction is discordant with germline, which a read error may explain. At the DNA level, this CDR3 is encoded by other sequences in the same sample as well. The chain employs TRBV6-4 and TRBJ1-6; TRBD1 agrees at 7 bases. Germline assignment: CDR1 MRHNA and CDR2 SNTAGT. This CDR3 spans 15 amino acids. The CDR3 protein is CASSQTGVGNSPLHF. As DNA, the CDR3 is TGTGCCAGCAGTCAAACAGGGGTAGGGAATTCACCTCTCCACTTT.

The chain combines TRBV27 with TRBJ1-4; D unclear. Trimming shortened V by 3 bases and J by 0 bases, and 11 bases separated the two germline ends. The CDR3 is 16 residues long. Germline V lookup: CDR1 MNHEY, CDR2 SMNVEV (reference sequence). The CDR3 sequence is CASSFKEEPTNEKLFF. CDR3 nucleotide sequence: TGTGCCAGCAGTTTCAAGGAGGAACCAACTAATGAAAAACTGTTTTTT.